Below, 29 T cell receptor beta chains from the same sample are listed, as sequenced in a study of human T cells and chemical hapten exposure. The library put unique molecular identifiers onto individual cDNA molecules. Each CDR3 protein gets one entry after TCRdb re-called the reads with MiXCR. This sample has 100,000 to 150,000 distinct CDR3 sequences, with about 7.7% found just once. Total RNA extraction was carried out from unfractionated whole blood. Sequenced: whole blood. The receptor source for this set is a human donor in good health. Some clones in this sample may be carry-over from other donors' samples.

This sequence joins TRBV6-6 and TRBJ1-1; D might be TRBD1 (5 bases). Germline values: CDR1 MNHNY, CDR2 SVGAGI (reference sequence). V gave up 7 bases and J gave up 6 bases, with 15 bases separating them. CDR3 length equals 13 residues. The CDR3 sequence is CASNPPGAAEAFF. CDR3 DNA: TGTGCCAGCAACCCCCCTGGGGCAGCTGAAGCTTTCTTT.

The chain carries TRBV20-1 and TRBJ1-4; 7 bases are shared with TRBD1. Germline CDR1 is DFQATT and CDR2 is SNEGSKA (reference sequence). The CDR3 spans 14 residues. The ends lost 6 bases at V and 4 bases at J; junction bases unmatched: 8. The CDR3 bases are TGCAGTGCCGTAAGACAGGGTCGTAATGAAAAACTGTTTTTT. This translates into CSAVRQGRNEKLFF.

The V call is TRBV29-1, the J call TRBJ2-7; perhaps TRBD1 as D (6 bases). The CDR3 consists of 16 residues. CDR1 and CDR2 (germline): SQVTM, ANQGSEA. V was trimmed by 1 base and J by 1 base, leaving 17 bases between them. The CDR3 reads CSVEATEFGQSYEQYF. CDR3 in DNA: TGCAGCGTTGAAGCTACCGAATTCGGACAGTCCTACGAGCAGTACTTC.

Comment on this clonotype: Germline and junction disagree at one end, which may indicate a read error. The chain couples TRBV12-3 or TRBV12-4 to TRBJ2-7; 8 bases fit TRBD1. This CDR3 has 14 residues. CDR3 in DNA: TGTGCCAGCAGTATCCCGGGACAGGACTACAAGCAGTACTTC. Its protein product is CASSIPGQDYKQYF.

This clonotype was seen at least ten times. The chain employs TRBV12-3 or TRBV12-4 and TRBJ1-2; 8 positions agree with TRBD1. The length of the CDR3 is 15 residues. The trim removed 4 bases at V and 1 base at J, leaving 5 bases unmatched. In DNA form, the CDR3 reads TGTGCCAGCAGTTCGACAGGGGTGGTTAACTATGGCTACACCTTC. Protein product: CASSSTGVVNYGYTF.

CDR3 residues: CASSLSSGRANEQFF. The CDR3 region has the DNA TGTGCCAGTAGCCTTTCTAGCGGGAGGGCCAATGAGCAGTTCTTC. The chain recombines TRBV19 with TRBJ2-1; 12 bases align to TRBD2. The CDR3 is 15 residues long. Germline CDR1 reads LNHDA; CDR2 reads SQIVND (reference sequence). Unmatched junction bases numbered 6, after V lost 6 bases and J lost 6 bases.

This clonotype appeared a few times. The chain is built from TRBV12-3 or TRBV12-4 and TRBJ1-5; no definite D call. Trimming removed 4 bases from V and 2 bases from J, with 6 bases in between. This CDR3 comprises 13 residues. This CDR3 is CASSSDGNQPQHF. As DNA, the CDR3 is TGTGCCAGCAGTTCGGACGGCAATCAGCCCCAGCATTTT.

V gene TRBV5-1 combines with J gene TRBJ2-5; possibly TRBD1 for D (6 bases). The germline V gene encodes CDR1 SGHRS and CDR2 YFSETQ. The CDR3 contains 13 residues. The V and J ends lost 4 bases and 3 bases respectively, with 10 bases between them. The CDR3 region has the DNA TGCGCCAGCAGCCCCCGGACAGAAGAGACCCAGTACTTC. Protein sequence: CASSPRTEETQYF.

This clonotype was recorded many times. V usage is TRBV23-1 and J usage is TRBJ2-4; 7 bases align to TRBD1. TRBV23-1 is annotated as an ORF whose role is uncertain. The CDR3 runs to 16 residues. The V gene end was trimmed by 4 bases and the J gene end by 3 bases; junction bases not matched to a gene: 9. The CDR3 region has the DNA TGCGCCAGCAGTCTTGGGACAGCAGTTGGCAAAAACATTCAGTACTTC. It specifies CASSLGTAVGKNIQYF.

The V gene is TRBV7-8, the J gene TRBJ2-2; no reliable D call. This CDR3 region has 14 residues. Per the germline V gene, CDR1 is SGHVS and CDR2 is FQNEAQ. Trimming shortened V by 5 bases and J by 3 bases, and 10 bases separated the two germline ends. The CDR3, as DNA: TGTGCCAGCAGCCCGAGACCGGACACCGGGGAGCTGTTTTTT. Its protein is CASSPRPDTGELFF.

This clonotype was observed a few times. The J gene is TRBJ2-1, the V gene TRBV6-2 or TRBV6-3, with no clear D. This CDR3 comprises 11 residues. V lost 0 bases and J lost 10, with 4 bases in between. Germline CDR1 MNHEY, CDR2 SVGEGT. DNA of the CDR3: TGTGCCAGCAGTTACTCGCGGGAGCAGTTCTTC. It translates to CASSYSREQFF.

This clonotype has ten or more counts. The V call is TRBV18, the J call TRBJ1-2; D gene ambiguous. Germline loops: CDR1 KGHSH, CDR2 LQKENI. Trimming removed 0 bases at V and 4 bases at J, with 12 bases between. This CDR3 contains 15 residues. CDR3: CASSPPAGEGYGYTF. The CDR3 DNA reads as TGTGCCAGCTCACCACCCGCCGGCGAGGGCTATGGCTACACCTTC.

This clonotype occurred a few times. This sequence joins TRBV5-1 and TRBJ1-1; 8 bases align to TRBD1. Germline CDR1 and CDR2: SGHRS and YFSETQ. The CDR3 extends over 11 amino acids. The ends lost 0 bases at V and 12 bases at J; junction bases unmatched: 1. This CDR3 reads CASSLGDRSFF. CDR3 nucleotide sequence: TGCGCCAGCAGCTTGGGGGACAGGTCTTTCTTT.

V usage is TRBV7-7 and J usage is TRBJ2-6, with D tentatively TRBD1 (5 bases). V lost 5 bases and J 0 bases, leaving 11 bases between the germline ends. In germline, CDR1 is SSHAT, CDR2 FNYEAQ (reference sequence). The length of the CDR3 is 16 residues. The CDR3, as DNA: TGTGCCAGCAGCGCCCGACAGAGCTCTGGGGCCAACGTCCTGACTTTC. Translated, it gives CASSARQSSGANVLTF.

The table lists this clonotype with many counts. The V and J genes are TRBV11-2 and TRBJ1-2; D is perhaps TRBD1 (5 bases). Trimming cost V 5 bases and J 8 bases, with 18 bases left between them. The germline gives CDR1 SGHAT, CDR2 FQNNGV. This CDR3 is 14 amino acids long. For the CDR3, the DNA is TGTGCCAGCAGCCCGGACAACTACCTTGAGGGCTACACCTTC. It encodes CASSPDNYLEGYTF.

The table lists this clonotype with many counts. The chain recombines TRBV20-1 with TRBJ2-7, with 13 positions matching TRBD2. Trimming at V came to 5 bases and at J to 6 bases, leaving 7 bases not matched to a gene. The CDR3 has 14 amino acids. Germline CDR1 and CDR2: DFQATT and SNEGSKA (reference sequence). CDR3 nucleotide sequence: TGCAGTGCTCGACTAGCGGGAGGTCCTCCCGAGCAGTACTTC. It encodes CSARLAGGPPEQYF.

This clonotype was seen only a few times. The chain uses TRBV7-2 and TRBJ2-1, with D possibly being TRBD1 (6 bases). V shed 3 bases and J shed 0 bases, with 12 bases lying between them. Germline V CDR1 and CDR2: SGHTA, FQGNSA. This CDR3 is 16 amino acids long. The CDR3 region is CASSLSQGSSYNEQFF. As DNA, the CDR3 is TGTGCCAGCAGCTTGTCGCAGGGGTCCTCCTACAATGAGCAGTTCTTC.

Many counts were recorded for this clonotype. The V and J genes are TRBV6-5 and TRBJ2-3, with D tentatively TRBD1 or TRBD2 (6 bases each). The CDR3 spans 15 residues. From germline, CDR1 is MNHEY and CDR2 SVGAGI. The germline V and J ends were trimmed by 2 bases and 3 bases, with 12 bases remaining between them. CDR3 protein: CASSYNGGLTDTQYF. The CDR3 coding sequence is TGTGCCAGCAGTTACAATGGGGGGCTGACAGATACGCAGTATTTT.

This clonotype has more than one count but fewer than ten. The J gene is TRBJ1-1, the V gene TRBV18; D remains ambiguous. The V gene lost 0 bases and the J gene lost 7 bases, with 9 bases spanning the gap. The CDR3 covers 13 residues. Germline V lookup: CDR1 KGHSH, CDR2 LQKENI. CDR3 DNA sequence: TGTGCCAGCTCACCACCAAATCCCCTTGAAGCTTTCTTT. Translating gives CASSPPNPLEAFF.

The gene calls are TRBV18 and TRBJ2-3; TRBD2 matches at 9 bases. V was pared by 2 bases and J by 5 bases, with 11 bases of the junction left unmatched. This CDR3 spans 17 amino acids. Germline CDR1 reads KGHSH; CDR2 reads LQKENI. CDR3 DNA sequence: TGTGCCAGCTCACCAATGGAGGCGGGGGGGCCTGGAGATACGCAGTATTTT. Translating it yields CASSPMEAGGPGDTQYF.

This clonotype was detected only a few times. The chain uses TRBV5-1 and TRBJ2-5; 10 bases align to TRBD2. Germline trimming cut 2 bases from V and 5 bases from J; bases unmatched to any gene: 3. The CDR3 is 14 amino acids. CDR1 and CDR2 from the germline V gene are SGHRS and YFSETQ. The CDR3 loop reads CASSLAGGLETQYF. CDR3 sequence (DNA): TGCGCCAGCAGCTTAGCGGGGGGGCTCGAGACCCAGTACTTC.

This clonotype was detected many times. The chain joins TRBV5-6 to TRBJ1-2; D is undetermined. Germline CDR1 is SGHDT and CDR2 is YYEEEE. There are 14 residues in the CDR3. Trimming stripped 0 bases from V and 3 bases from J, with 9 bases between. For the CDR3, the DNA is TGTGCCAGCAGCTTGGTAGGGAGAGACTATGGCTACACCTTC. The encoded protein is CASSLVGRDYGYTF.

This clonotype was counted between two and nine times. V is TRBV10-1 and J is TRBJ2-7; TRBD1 agrees at 7 bases. The CDR3 contains 15 residues. Germline CDR1 reads WNHNN; CDR2 reads SYGVQD (reference sequence). The V and J ends lost 1 base and 1 base, in that order; junction bases with no gene match: 4. The CDR3 region is CASSEYRGSSYEQYF. For the CDR3, the DNA is TGCGCCAGCAGTGAGTACAGGGGCTCGTCCTACGAGCAGTACTTC.

In its sample, this clonotype was seen many times. The chain employs TRBV14 and TRBJ2-7; either TRBD1 or TRBD2 may supply D (5 bases each). Germline V CDR1 and CDR2: SGHDN, FVKESK. V was trimmed by 4 bases and J by 3 bases, leaving 13 bases between them. This CDR3 is 14 amino acids long. DNA for the CDR3: TGTGCCAGCAGCCGCCGGGACGGTTTCTACGAGCAGTACTTC. Protein: CASSRRDGFYEQYF.

The V and J genes are TRBV7-9 and TRBJ2-5; 11 positions match TRBD1. This CDR3 contains 16 residues. V was pared by 5 bases and J by 3 bases, with 8 bases of the junction left unmatched. The germline V gene encodes CDR1 SEHNR and CDR2 FQNEAQ (reference sequence). The CDR3 bases are TGTGCCAGCAGCCCTGACCGGGACAGGGGGAAAGAGACCCAGTACTTC. It codes for CASSPDRDRGKETQYF.

The table lists this clonotype with a few counts. The chain links TRBV2 to TRBJ2-7, with 9 bases aligning to TRBD2. Germline V gene sequence: CDR1 SNHLY, CDR2 FYNNEI. With 3 bases clipped from V and 2 bases from J, the junction kept 5 bases outside the gene matches. The CDR3 is 15 amino acids. CDR3 region: CASSDPSGEPYEQYF. The CDR3, as DNA: TGTGCCAGCAGTGACCCTAGCGGGGAGCCCTACGAGCAGTACTTC.

This clonotype was found many times. This chain connects TRBV7-7 to TRBJ2-2; no reliable D call. Trimming removed 2 bases from V and 4 bases from J, with 8 bases in between. The CDR3 is 14 amino acids. Germline CDR1 is SSHAT and CDR2 is FNYEAQ (reference sequence). CDR3 amino acids: CASSLSHLTGELFF. CDR3 bases: TGTGCCAGCAGCTTATCGCACCTCACCGGGGAGCTGTTTTTT.

The V call is TRBV27, the J call TRBJ2-2; D is undetermined. The CDR3 runs to 13 residues. In germline, CDR1 is MNHEY, CDR2 SMNVEV (reference sequence). V lost 2 bases to trimming and J lost 1 base, with 2 bases between them. Here the CDR3 DNA reads TGTGCCAGCAGTTTAAAGAACACCGGGGAGCTGTTTTTT. Translation gives CASSLKNTGELFF.

This clonotype turned up a few times. The CDR3 is CSANSGTNTEAFF. CDR3 DNA sequence: TGCAGTGCTAACTCCGGGACGAACACTGAAGCTTTCTTT. V and J are TRBV20-1 and TRBJ1-1, with D perhaps TRBD1 (5 bases). The ends were cut back, 4 bases at V and 1 base at J, with 10 bases in the middle. The CDR3 is made up of 13 amino acids. Per the germline V gene, CDR1 is DFQATT and CDR2 is SNEGSKA (reference sequence).